These T cell receptor beta chains were read from a single sample in a study of STAT5B mutations in CD4+ large granular lymphocyte leukemia. Profiled with immunoSEQ multiplex PCR; TCRdb holds only in-frame clones, not every one. The table records roughly 35,000 clones, 68% of them present only once. The material sequenced was CD4+ T cells from blood buffy coats. The receptors here all came from a human donor in good health. The CDR3 runs from the conserved cysteine through the conserved F or W.

j_call | v_call | cdr3_aa
TRBJ2-7 | TRBV5-1 | CASSLAPGEGYEQYF
TRBJ1-1 | TRBV18 | CASSPQAPLDRGAEAFF
TRBJ2-7 | TRBV6-5 | CASRQKWDTEQYF
TRBJ2-7 | TRBV12-5 | CASGLGQGSPYEQYF
TRBJ1-1 | TRBV7-2 | CASSFQENTEAFF
TRBJ1-1 | TRBV29-1 | CSAVGRVTVSTEAFF
TRBJ2-5 | TRBV5-1 | CASSFYQETQYF
TRBJ1-2 | TRBV27 | CATGGTHGYTF
TRBJ1-2 | TRBV11-3 | CASSPRGGPNYGYTF
TRBJ1-4 | TRBV6-1 | CASSSGQGGEKLFF
TRBJ2-5 | TRBV6-5 | CASSDRESGETQYF
TRBJ1-2 | TRBV29-1 | CSVAGRGWDGYTF
TRBJ1-4 | TRBV7-2 | CASSRDRGSSNEKLFF
TRBJ2-2 | TRBV5-1 | CASSILARDSNTGELFF
TRBJ1-6 | TRBV11-2 | CASRLGGFGNNSPLHF
TRBJ2-4 | TRBV19 | CASSGVSVNIQYF
TRBJ1-6 | TRBV6-5 | CASSYSSQGYNSPLHF
TRBJ1-1 | TRBV5-1 | CASSPYRGGMNTEAFF
TRBJ1-1 | TRBV6-1 | CASSDKSIGQGARRTEAFF
TRBJ2-3 | TRBV11-3 | CASSPRGEVTDTQYF
TRBJ2-7 | TRBV21-1 | CASRCYEQYF
TRBJ2-3 | TRBV7-8 | CASSRWARPSTDTQYF
TRBJ2-1 | TRBV7-3 | CASSLIGQGTIGEQFF
TRBJ1-5 | TRBV25-1 | CASSGLDREYQPQHF
TRBJ2-1 | TRBV6-5 | CASRLTGSYNEQFF
NA | TRBV7-9 | CASSLVVGGREQYF
TRBJ1-2 | TRBV2 | CASSQGQGWVYGYTF
TRBJ2-3 | TRBV13 | CASSGPGQETTDTQYF
TRBJ1-5 | TRBV25-1 | CASSEGNQPQHF
TRBJ1-1 | TRBV6-1 | CASTRQVPTSTAFF
TRBJ2-7 | TRBV6-1 | CASSLSSDEQYF
TRBJ1-6 | TRBV7-8 | CASSLVSGKHSPLHF
TRBJ2-3 | TRBV4-3 | CASSQSGGRTDTQYF
TRBJ1-6 | TRBV13 | CASSLINSPLHF
TRBJ2-1 | TRBV5-4 | CASSLEDRVYNEQFF
TRBJ1-3 | TRBV9 | CASSAQGNSGNTIYF
TRBJ1-6 | TRBV6-4 | CASSETGFSPLHF
TRBJ2-7 | TRBV5-6 | CASSPELRSYEQYF